Following are 11 T cell receptor beta chains from one sample sequenced in a study of blood T cell repertoires in COVID-19. Data came from immunoSEQ multiplex PCR; TCRdb stores just in-frame clones and leaves some out. The sample contains fewer than 300,000 clones, around nine tenths of which appear only once. The sequencing sample was made of peripheral blood. These receptors originate from a man in his forties or fifties who had recovered from COVID-19.

V usage is TRBV18 and J usage is TRBJ2-7; TRBD1 might be the D (5 bases). CDR3 length: 14 residues. Deletions cut 3 bases from V and 5 bases from J, with 14 bases between. Germline V gene data show CDR1 as KGHSH and CDR2 as LQKENI. This chain's CDR3 is CASSPRVRPDEQYF. The CDR3, as DNA: TGTGCCAGCTCACCCAGGGTACGCCCCGACGAGCAGTACTTC.

V gene TRBV27 combines with J gene TRBJ1-2, with D possibly being TRBD1 (6 bases). V shed 3 bases and J shed 3 bases, with 11 bases lying between them. CDR3 length equals 14 residues. The germline V gene encodes CDR1 MNHEY and CDR2 SMNVEV (reference sequence). This CDR3 reads CASSFTGFHYGYTF. In nucleotides, the CDR3 is TGTGCCAGCAGTTTCACAGGGTTCCACTATGGCTACACCTTC.

The rearrangement links TRBV6-2 or TRBV6-3 to TRBJ2-3; the match to TRBD1 covers 9 bases. The V gene end was trimmed by 5 bases and the J gene end by 2 bases; junction bases not matched to a gene: 11. The CDR3 covers 17 residues. Germline values: CDR1 MNHEY, CDR2 SVGEGT. The CDR3 spells CASSPGTGNHYTDTQYF. CDR3 sequence (DNA): TGTGCCAGCAGTCCCGGGACAGGGAACCACTACACAGATACGCAGTATTTT.

The genes are TRBV4-3 and TRBJ2-4; D perhaps matches TRBD2 (6 bases). Germline lookup yields CDR1 LGHNA and CDR2 YSLEER. The length of the CDR3 is 16 residues. Trimming shortened V by 1 base and J by 8 bases, and 18 bases separated the two germline ends. The CDR3 reads CASSQGPFAGKDIQYF. The DNA of the CDR3 is TGCGCCAGCAGCCAAGGCCCCTTTGCGGGAAAGGACATTCAGTACTTC.

The CDR3 DNA is TGTGCCAGTAGGGCCGGGACTTACAGCACAGATACGCAGTATTTT. This codes for CASRAGTYSTDTQYF. This chain uses TRBV19 with TRBJ2-3, with D possibly being TRBD2 (6 bases). CDR3 length: 15 amino acids. The V gene's germline CDR1 is LNHDA and CDR2 SQIVND (reference sequence). The V end was cut by 6 bases, the J end by 0 bases, with 13 bases between.

The chain uses TRBV7-9 and TRBJ2-5; D gene unclear. The germline V and J ends were trimmed by 2 bases and 10 bases, with 14 bases remaining between them. Germline V lookup: CDR1 SEHNR, CDR2 FQNEAQ (reference sequence). The CDR3 consists of 13 residues. CDR3 sequence (DNA): TGTGCCAGCAGCTTAAGCACTACGGTGGGCCAGTACTTC. Its translation: CASSLSTTVGQYF. The variable domain in full, with the rest retrieved from reference TRBV7-9 and TRBJ2-5, is DTGVSQNPRHKITKRGQNVTFRCDPISEHNRLYWYRQTLGQGPEFLTYFQNEAQLEKSRLLSDRFSAERPKGSFSTLEIQRTEQGDSAMYLCASSLSTTVGQYFGPGTRLLVL.

V is TRBV19 and J is TRBJ2-3, with 8 bases matching TRBD1. Trimming removed 6 bases from V and 3 bases from J; junction bases left unmatched: 8. The CDR3 sequence is 15 residues long. Germline lookup yields CDR1 LNHDA and CDR2 SQIVND (reference sequence). The CDR3 is CASSTGGGSTDTQYF. CDR3 nucleotide sequence: TGTGCCAGTAGCACAGGGGGTGGGTCGACAGATACGCAGTATTTT.

The chain joins TRBV5-8 to TRBJ2-1; TRBD1 aligns across 9 bases. This CDR3 contains 13 residues. V lost 3 bases, J lost 7 bases, and 2 bases stayed unmatched. Germline assignment: CDR1 SGHTS and CDR2 YDEGEE. The CDR3 spells CASSSDRGNEQFF. DNA for the CDR3: TGTGCCAGCAGCTCCGACAGGGGGAATGAGCAGTTCTTC. Supplemented by reference TRBV5-8 and TRBJ2-1, the full variable domain reads EAGVTQSPTHLIKTRGQQATLRCSPISGHTSVYWYQQALGLGLQFLLWYDEGEERNRGNFPPRFSGRQFPNYSSELNVNALELEDSALYLCASSSDRGNEQFFGPGTRLTVL.

The rearrangement uses TRBV9 and TRBJ2-1, with 15 bases lining up with TRBD2. The V gene end was trimmed by 4 bases and the J gene end by 7 bases; junction bases not matched to a gene: 6. The CDR3 length is 16 residues. Germline-derived CDR1 and CDR2 are SGDLS and YYNGEE. The CDR3 loop is CASSPEGLAGGNEQFF. CDR3 sequence (DNA): TGTGCCAGCAGCCCCGAGGGACTAGCGGGAGGTAATGAGCAGTTCTTC.

The rearrangement links TRBV15 to TRBJ1-2; 8 nucleotides line up with TRBD1. From germline, CDR1 is LNHNV and CDR2 YYDKDF (reference sequence). The CDR3 loop spans 16 amino acids. V dropped 0 bases and J dropped 7; count of bases not matched to a gene: 10. In DNA, the CDR3 is TGTGCCACCAGCAGAGATCCACGGACAGGGTCAAGTGGCTACACCTTC. Its translation: CATSRDPRTGSSGYTF.

The chain couples TRBV5-1 to TRBJ2-7, with unresolved D. The germline CDR1 and CDR2 sequences are SGHRS and YFSETQ. The CDR3 has 12 residues. The ends were cut back, 0 bases at V and 5 bases at J, with 6 bases in the middle. The CDR3 coding sequence is TGCGCCAGCAGCTTGGCCCAGGACGAGCAGTACTTC. It specifies CASSLAQDEQYF.